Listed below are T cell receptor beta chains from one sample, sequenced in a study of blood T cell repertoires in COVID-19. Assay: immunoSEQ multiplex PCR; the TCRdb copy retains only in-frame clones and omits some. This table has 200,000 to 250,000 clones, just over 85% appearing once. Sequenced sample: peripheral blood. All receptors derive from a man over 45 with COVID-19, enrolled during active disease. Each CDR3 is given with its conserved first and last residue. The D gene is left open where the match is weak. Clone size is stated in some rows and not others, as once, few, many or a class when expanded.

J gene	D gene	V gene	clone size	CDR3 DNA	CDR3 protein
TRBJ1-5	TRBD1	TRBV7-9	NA	TGTGCCAGCAGCTGGGGACAGGGGGACAACCAGGGCAATCAGCCCCAGCATTTT	CASSWGQGDNQGNQPQHF
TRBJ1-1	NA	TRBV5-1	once	TGCGCCAGCAGCTTGGTGGGGCTGGACACTGAAGCTTTCTTT	CASSLVGLDTEAFF
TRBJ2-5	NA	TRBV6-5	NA	TGTGCCAGCAGGAAAAGACAGTGGCCTCAAGAGACCCAGTACTTC	CASRKRQWPQETQYF
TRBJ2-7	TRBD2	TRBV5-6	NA	TGTGCCAGCAGCTTCAGGACTAGCTTCTCCTACGAGCAGTACTTC	CASSFRTSFSYEQYF
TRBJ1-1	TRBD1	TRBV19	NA	TGTGCCAGTAGTACCAACAGGGGGCCGAACATAAACACTGAAGCTTTCTTT	CASSTNRGPNINTEAFF
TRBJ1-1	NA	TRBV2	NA	TGTGCCAGCAGTGTATCGGAGGCGAACACTGAAGCTTTCTTT	CASSVSEANTEAFF
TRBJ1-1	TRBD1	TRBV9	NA	TGTGCCAGCAGCGTAGACCCGACAGGGGTGGGCTCTGAAGCTTTCTTT	CASSVDPTGVGSEAFF
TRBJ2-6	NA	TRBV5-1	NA	TGCGCCAGCAGCCCTGGTGCCAGTTCTGGGGCCAACGTCCTGACTTTC	CASSPGASSGANVLTF
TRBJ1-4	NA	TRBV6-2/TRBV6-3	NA	TGTGCCAGCAGTGAGGGACTTTCCGGAGGAAAACTGTTTTTT	CASSEGLSGGKLFF
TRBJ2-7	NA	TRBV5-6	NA	TGTGCCAGCAGCTTGGCCGGGGACGAGCAGTACTTC	CASSLAGDEQYF
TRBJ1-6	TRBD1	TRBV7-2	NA	TGTGCCAGCAGCGCCATGACAGGGGGTCATTCACCCCTCCACTTT	CASSAMTGGHSPLHF
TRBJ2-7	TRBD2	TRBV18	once	TGTGCCAGCTCACCAGGAACTAGCGGGGTCTACGAGCAGTACTTC	CASSPGTSGVYEQYF
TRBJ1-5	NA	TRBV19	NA	TGTGCCAGTAATCCGAGTGGTAGCAATCAGCCCCAGCATTTT	CASNPSGSNQPQHF
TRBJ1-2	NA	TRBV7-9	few	TGTGCCAGCACCCCCCTCCGGGTAGTCGGCTACACCTTC	CASTPLRVVGYTF
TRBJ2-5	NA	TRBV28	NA	TGTGCCAGCAGATACGGAGGCCCGGGAGAGACCCAGTACTTC	CASRYGGPGETQYF
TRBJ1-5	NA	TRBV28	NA	TGTGCCAGCAGCCCTACAGGGACTAGCAATCAGCCCCAGCATTTT	CASSPTGTSNQPQHF
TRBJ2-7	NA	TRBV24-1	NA	TGTGCCACCAGTAAGGGGTCAGCCTCCTACGAGCAGTACTTC	CATSKGSASYEQYF
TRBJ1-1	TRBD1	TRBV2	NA	TGTGCCAGCCAGGGGGCTTGGACTGAAGCTTTCTTT	CASQGAWTEAFF
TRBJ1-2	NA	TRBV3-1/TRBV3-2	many	TGTGCCAGCAGCCAACGAAACAGGCCTTCTAACTATGGCTACACCTTC	CASSQRNRPSNYGYTF